The 13 T cell receptor beta chains presented below share a single source sample, sequenced in a study of blood T cells in healthy people across ages. Then a second PCR, running about 7 to 11 cycles, was carried out with a sample-barcoded 5' primer and a J-beta primer mix. TCRdb reprocessed the 5' RACE reads with MiXCR, giving one entry per CDR3 protein. The sample has roughly 1,500,000 distinct CDR3 sequences, 42% seen once; the top ten hold 6.5% to 10%. Source material: blood. The receptors stem from a woman aged 18-35 years in good health.

The rearrangement links TRBV7-9 to TRBJ1-1; 9 nucleotides line up with TRBD1. The V gene's germline CDR1 is SEHNR and CDR2 FQNEAQ (reference sequence). The V and J ends lost 1 base and 8 bases, in that order; junction bases with no gene match: 2. The CDR3 has 13 amino acids. This chain's CDR3 is CASSLGTGAEAFF. CDR3 sequence (DNA): TGTGCCAGCAGCTTAGGGACAGGGGCCGAAGCTTTCTTT.

The chain recombines TRBV6-5 with TRBJ2-5; TRBD2 matches at 7 bases. The CDR3 contains 15 residues. Germline CDR1 reads MNHEY; CDR2 reads SVGAGI. V lost 6 bases and J lost 2; bases outside the gene matches: 9. CDR3 bases: TGTGCCAGCAGCCCCCTAGCGGAACGACAAGAGACCCAGTACTTC. Translated, it gives CASSPLAERQETQYF.

The chain recombines TRBV7-9 with TRBJ2-1, with D perhaps matching TRBD1 or TRBD2 (5 bases each). From germline, CDR1 is SEHNR and CDR2 FQNEAQ (reference sequence). The CDR3 is 14 residues long. Trimming removed 4 bases at V and 6 bases at J, with 13 bases between. The DNA of the CDR3 is TGTGCCAGCAGCTGGGGGTCAATCGGCAATGAGCAGTTCTTC. Protein: CASSWGSIGNEQFF.

The gene calls are TRBV12-3 or TRBV12-4 and TRBJ2-3, with TRBD2 as a possible D gene (5 bases). The CDR3 contains 14 residues. Trimming took 8 bases from V and 2 from J, leaving 14 bases between them. The CDR3 DNA sequence: TGTGCCAGCCGCAAGACGGGGAACACAGATACGCAGTATTTT. Its translation: CASRKTGNTDTQYF.

This chain links TRBV11-2 with TRBJ2-6; D unresolved. Germline CDR1 reads SGHAT; CDR2 reads FQNNGV. The CDR3 is 16 residues long. Trimming left V 7 bases short and J 0 bases short, with 13 bases between. The CDR3 here is CASKIDPSSGANVLTF. The CDR3, as DNA: TGTGCCAGCAAAATCGACCCTTCCTCTGGGGCCAACGTCCTGACTTTC.

The rearrangement joins TRBV12-3 or TRBV12-4 to TRBJ2-7; 12 bases agree with TRBD2. There are 15 residues in the CDR3. V lost 6 bases, J lost 1 base, and 4 bases stayed unmatched. The CDR3 nucleotides are TGTGCCAGCAGACCTAGCGGGGGGGCTTCCTACGAGCAGTACTTC. Residues: CASRPSGGASYEQYF.

The table lists this clonotype with a few counts. The chain uses TRBV3-1 and TRBJ2-5; D possibly corresponds to TRBD1 (6 bases). CDR3 length: 14 residues. Trimming cost V 5 bases and J 11 bases, with 21 bases left between them. CDR1 is LGHDT, CDR2 YNNKEL, per germline (reference sequence). Written as DNA, the CDR3 is TGTGCCAGCAGCACCACGACAGGAAACAATGAGCAGTACTTC. Protein sequence: CASSTTTGNNEQYF.

The chain joins TRBV19 to TRBJ2-3, with 7 bases that match TRBD2. J lost 2 bases, V lost 1 base, and 9 bases had no gene match. The length of the CDR3 is 17 residues. The germline V gene has CDR1 LNHDA and CDR2 SQIVND (reference sequence). The CDR3 sequence: CASSIAPSAGVTDTQYF. The CDR3 DNA is TGTGCCAGTAGTATAGCCCCCTCGGCGGGAGTCACAGATACGCAGTATTTT.

CDR3 in amino acids: CASSLPGTGIEQYF. The CDR3, as DNA: TGTGCCAGCAGCTTGCCCGGGACAGGGATCGAGCAGTACTTC. The V and J genes are TRBV5-6 and TRBJ2-7; 9 bases map to TRBD1. Germline trimming cut 1 base from V and 6 bases from J; bases unmatched to any gene: 5. Germline CDR1 SGHDT, CDR2 YYEEEE. The CDR3 runs 14 residues.

J is TRBJ1-6 and V is TRBV6-6; D perhaps matches TRBD1 (5 bases). V was clipped by 6 bases and J by 0 bases, with 12 bases between them. The CDR3 runs to 16 residues. Germline CDR1 and CDR2: MNHNY and SVGAGI (reference sequence). The CDR3 loop reads CASSETDSSYNSPLHF. DNA of the CDR3: TGTGCCAGCAGCGAGACAGATAGCTCCTATAATTCACCCCTCCACTTT.

The chain has TRBV5-1 and TRBJ2-3; a possible D gene is TRBD1 (6 bases). V shed 1 base and J shed 6 bases, with 15 bases lying between them. Germline CDR1 is SGHRS and CDR2 is YFSETQ. The CDR3 has 15 residues. CDR3 DNA sequence: TGCGCCAGCAGCTTGTGGCAGGGGAATTCGGATACGCAGTATTTT. It specifies CASSLWQGNSDTQYF.

In regard to this clonotype: A much larger clone differs from this one at a single base, so this may be a read error. This chain joins TRBV20-1 and TRBJ1-2; D remains unclear. The germline gives CDR1 DFQATT, CDR2 SNEGSKA (reference sequence). V was trimmed by 5 bases and J by 4 bases, leaving 11 bases between them. CDR3 length equals 12 residues. CDR3 amino acids: CSAVEQTYGYTF. In DNA form, the CDR3 reads TGCAGTGCTGTCGAACAGACCTATGGCTACACCTTC.

The rearrangement uses TRBV27 and TRBJ1-2; TRBD1 aligns across 7 bases. This CDR3 region has 16 residues. Looked up from germline, CDR1 is MNHEY and CDR2 is SMNVEV (reference sequence). The J segment lost 0 bases and the V segment lost 3 bases, leaving 7 bases of the junction unmatched. CDR3 in amino acids: CASSLFGTEPNYGYTF. The CDR3 DNA sequence: TGTGCCAGCAGTTTGTTTGGGACAGAACCTAACTATGGCTACACCTTC.